This T cell receptor (beta chain) originates from a study of sequential checkpoint blockade in melanoma. Study context: After both sequences, patients received maintenance nivolumab. Matched biopsies came pretreatment and at week 13 for some 22 patients. Study-level results: Patients with week-13 increases in T-cell fraction and clonality benefited about 30 times more often.

In its sample, this clone was seen a few times. The antigen is not known. Sequenced by immunoSEQ multiplex PCR; TCRdb stores in-frame clones only, minus some. The sample lists around 4,600 clones; 25% to 30% were seen once. This CDR3 comprises 15 residues. Treatment indicated: randomized to nivolumab then ipilimumab (arm A) or the reverse (arm B). None of the patients previously received DNA-damaging chemotherapy. The sequences come from tumor tissue (inferred from file names), collected from a patient given nivolumab and ipilimumab in sequence. This chain links TRBV1 with TRBJ2-7; the table's TRBD2 call for D was not verified on the DNA. TRBV1 is termed a pseudogene. The TCR originated in a human donor with melanoma. The CDR3 reads CASSQEGRGLYEQYF. CDR3 bases: TGCGCCAGCAGCCAAGAAGGGAGGGGCCTCTACGAGCAGTACTTC.